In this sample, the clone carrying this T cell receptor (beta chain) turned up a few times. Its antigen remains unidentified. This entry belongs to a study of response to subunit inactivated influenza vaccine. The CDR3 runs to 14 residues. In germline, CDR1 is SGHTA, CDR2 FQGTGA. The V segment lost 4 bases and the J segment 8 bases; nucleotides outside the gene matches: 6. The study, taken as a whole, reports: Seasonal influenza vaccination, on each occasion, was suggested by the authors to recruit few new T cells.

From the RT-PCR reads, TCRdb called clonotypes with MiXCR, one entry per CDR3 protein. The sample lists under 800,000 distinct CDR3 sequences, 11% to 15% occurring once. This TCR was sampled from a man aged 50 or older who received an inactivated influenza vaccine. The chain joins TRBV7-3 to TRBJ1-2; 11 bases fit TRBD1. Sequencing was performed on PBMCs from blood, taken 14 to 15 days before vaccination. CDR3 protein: CASSSRGQGEGYTF. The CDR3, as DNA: TGTGCCAGCAGCTCGAGGGGACAGGGGGAAGGCTACACCTTC.